Here is one T cell receptor beta chain with its context. The data are from a study of preoperative IRX-2 immunotherapy in early breast cancer. Method: immunoSEQ multiplex PCR; TCRdb's copy keeps in-frame clones and lacks some. The sample has approximately 98,000 clones, roughly 89% seen once. Treatment of the sample: preoperative locoregional IRX-2 cytokine immunotherapy. Samples came from a phase Ib trial of preoperative locoregional IRX-2 cytokine immunotherapy. The CDR3 runs to 14 residues. With V trimmed by 6 bases and J by 1 base, 5 bases remained unmatched. Germline V gene lookup returns CDR1 MNHGY and CDR2 SAAAGT.

The chain couples TRBV6-8 to TRBJ2-5; 7 nucleotides line up with TRBD1. The clonotype comes from a human donor with breast cancer. Here the sequenced sample was tumor tissue, taken after IRX-2 immunotherapy. The CDR3 reads CASRNRQGQETQYF. The CDR3 DNA sequence: TGTGCCAGCAGGAACCGACAGGGCCAAGAGACCCAGTACTTC.